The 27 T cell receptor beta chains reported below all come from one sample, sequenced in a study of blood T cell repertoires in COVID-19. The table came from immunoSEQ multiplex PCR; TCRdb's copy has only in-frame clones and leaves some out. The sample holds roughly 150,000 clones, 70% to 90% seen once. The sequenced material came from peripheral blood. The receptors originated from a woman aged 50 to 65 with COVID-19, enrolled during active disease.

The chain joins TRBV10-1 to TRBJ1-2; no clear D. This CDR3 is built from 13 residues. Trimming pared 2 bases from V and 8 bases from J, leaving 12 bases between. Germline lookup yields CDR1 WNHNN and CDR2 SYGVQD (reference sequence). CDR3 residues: CASSEHEMGGYTF. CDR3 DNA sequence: TGCGCCAGCAGTGAGCACGAGATGGGCGGCTACACCTTC.

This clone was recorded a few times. The CDR3 spells CAWSLFGQMNTEAFF. CDR3 sequence (DNA): TGTGCCTGGAGTCTCTTTGGACAGATGAACACTGAAGCTTTCTTT. The chain joins TRBV30 to TRBJ1-1, with a possible D match to TRBD1 (6 bases). CDR1 is GTSNPN, CDR2 SVGIG, per germline (reference sequence). V lost 2 bases to trimming and J lost 0 bases, with 13 bases between them. This CDR3 is 15 amino acids long.

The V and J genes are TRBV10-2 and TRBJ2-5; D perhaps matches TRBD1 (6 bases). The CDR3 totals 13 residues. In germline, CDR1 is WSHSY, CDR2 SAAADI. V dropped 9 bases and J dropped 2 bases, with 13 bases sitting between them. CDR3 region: CARQGGQQETQYF. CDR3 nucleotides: TGCGCCAGACAGGGCGGACAGCAAGAGACCCAGTACTTC.

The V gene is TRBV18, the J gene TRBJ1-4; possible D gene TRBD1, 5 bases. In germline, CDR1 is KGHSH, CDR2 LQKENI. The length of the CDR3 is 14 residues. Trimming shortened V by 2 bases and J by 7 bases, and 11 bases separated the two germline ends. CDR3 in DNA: TGTGCCAGCTCACCAGCGGGGGGGACTGAAAAACTGTTTTTT. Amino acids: CASSPAGGTEKLFF.

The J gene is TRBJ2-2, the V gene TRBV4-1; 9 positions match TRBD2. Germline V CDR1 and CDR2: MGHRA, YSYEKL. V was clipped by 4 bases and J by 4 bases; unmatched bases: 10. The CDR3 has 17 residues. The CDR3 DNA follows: TGCGCCAGCAGCCGGGGAACCGGGACTAGCAGCACCGGGGAGCTGTTTTTT. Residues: CASSRGTGTSSTGELFF.

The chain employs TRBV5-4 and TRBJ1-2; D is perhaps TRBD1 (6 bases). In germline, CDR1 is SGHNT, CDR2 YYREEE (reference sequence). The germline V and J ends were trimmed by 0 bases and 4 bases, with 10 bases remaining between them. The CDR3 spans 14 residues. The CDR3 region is CASSLAGTFYGYTF. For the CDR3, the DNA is TGTGCCAGCAGCTTGGCCGGGACATTCTATGGCTACACCTTC.

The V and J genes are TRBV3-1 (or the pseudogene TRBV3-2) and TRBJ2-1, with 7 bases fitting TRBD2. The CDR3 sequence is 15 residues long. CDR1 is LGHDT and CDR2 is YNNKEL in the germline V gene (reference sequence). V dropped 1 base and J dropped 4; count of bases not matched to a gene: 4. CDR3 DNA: TGTGCCAGCAGCCAAGTGAATAGCGGGTACAATGAGCAGTTCTTC. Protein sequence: CASSQVNSGYNEQFF.

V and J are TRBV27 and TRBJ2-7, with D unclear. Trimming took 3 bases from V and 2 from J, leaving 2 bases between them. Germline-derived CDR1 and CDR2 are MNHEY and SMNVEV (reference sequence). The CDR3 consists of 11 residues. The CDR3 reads CASSFAYEQYF. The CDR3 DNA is TGTGCCAGCAGTTTCGCCTACGAGCAGTACTTC.

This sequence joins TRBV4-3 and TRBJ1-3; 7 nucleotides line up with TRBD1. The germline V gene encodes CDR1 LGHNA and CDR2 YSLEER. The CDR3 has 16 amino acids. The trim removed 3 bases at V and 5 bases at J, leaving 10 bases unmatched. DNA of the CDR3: TGCGCCAGCAGCCATTTCACGGGACAGTCGAGAAACACCATATATTTT. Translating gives CASSHFTGQSRNTIYF.

CDR3: CASSPDSGGYTF. The CDR3 bases are TGTGCCAGCTCACCGGACAGCGGAGGCTACACCTTC. The rearrangement links TRBV18 to TRBJ1-2, with TRBD1 as a possible D gene (6 bases). Germline V gene sequence: CDR1 KGHSH, CDR2 LQKENI. V lost 3 bases, J lost 8 bases, and 10 bases lay in between. This CDR3 is built from 12 residues.

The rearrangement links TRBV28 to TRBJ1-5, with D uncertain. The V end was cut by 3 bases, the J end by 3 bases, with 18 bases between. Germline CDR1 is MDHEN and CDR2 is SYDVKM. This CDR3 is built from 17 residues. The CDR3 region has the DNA TGTGCCAGCAGTTTCCGTAGTATGCCGGTTCTCAATCAGCCCCAGCATTTT. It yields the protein CASSFRSMPVLNQPQHF.

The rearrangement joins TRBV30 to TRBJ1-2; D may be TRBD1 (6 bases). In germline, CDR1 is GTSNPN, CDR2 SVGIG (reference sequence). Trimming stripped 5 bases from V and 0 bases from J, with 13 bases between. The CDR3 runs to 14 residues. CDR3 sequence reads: CAWGGAGTNYGYTF. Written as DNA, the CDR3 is TGTGCCTGGGGGGGGGCAGGTACTAACTATGGCTACACCTTC.

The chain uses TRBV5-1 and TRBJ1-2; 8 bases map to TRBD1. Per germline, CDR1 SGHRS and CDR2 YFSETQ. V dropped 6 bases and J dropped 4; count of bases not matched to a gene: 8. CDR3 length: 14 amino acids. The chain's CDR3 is CASTQGQGVYGYTF. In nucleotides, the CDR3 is TGCGCCAGCACGCAAGGACAGGGTGTCTATGGCTACACCTTC. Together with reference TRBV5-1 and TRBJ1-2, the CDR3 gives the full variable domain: KAGVTQTPRYLIKTRGQQVTLSCSPISGHRSVSWYQQTPGQGLQFLFEYFSETQRNKGNFPGRFSGRQFSNSRSEMNVSTLELGDSALYLCASTQGQGVYGYTFGSGTRLTVV.

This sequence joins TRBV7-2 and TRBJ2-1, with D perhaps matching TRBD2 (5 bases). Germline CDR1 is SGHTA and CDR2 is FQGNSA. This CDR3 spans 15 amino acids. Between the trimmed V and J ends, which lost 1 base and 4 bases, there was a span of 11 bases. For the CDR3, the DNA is TGTGCCAGCAGCTTAGATAGCTCGGGGTACAATGAGCAGTTCTTC. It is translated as CASSLDSSGYNEQFF.

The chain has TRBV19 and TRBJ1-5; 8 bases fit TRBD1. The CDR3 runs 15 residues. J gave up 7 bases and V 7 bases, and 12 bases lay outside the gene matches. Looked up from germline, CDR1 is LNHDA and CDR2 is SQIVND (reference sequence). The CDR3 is CASTSQTGGGQPQHF. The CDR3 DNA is TGTGCCAGTACTTCCCAAACAGGGGGAGGGCAGCCCCAGCATTTT. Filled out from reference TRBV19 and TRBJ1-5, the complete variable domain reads DGGITQSPKYLFRKEGQNVTLSCEQNLNHDAMYWYRQDPGQGLRLIYYSQIVNDFQKGDIAEGYSVSREKKESFPLTVTSAQKNPTAFYLCASTSQTGGGQPQHFGDGTRLSIL.

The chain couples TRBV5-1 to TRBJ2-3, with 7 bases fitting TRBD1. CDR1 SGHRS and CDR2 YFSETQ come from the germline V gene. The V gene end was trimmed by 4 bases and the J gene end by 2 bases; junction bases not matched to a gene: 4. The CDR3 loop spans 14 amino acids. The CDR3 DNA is TGCGCCAGCAGCAGGGGACAGAACACAGATACGCAGTATTTT. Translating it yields CASSRGQNTDTQYF.

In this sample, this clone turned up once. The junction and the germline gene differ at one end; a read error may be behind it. As DNA, the CDR3 is TGCGCCAGCAGCCACCACATAGACAGCACAATCTTT. This encodes CASSHHIDSTIF. The chain links TRBV4-1 to TRBJ1-1, with D perhaps TRBD1 (5 bases). The CDR3 consists of 12 residues. Germline CDR1 is MGHRA and CDR2 is YSYEKL.

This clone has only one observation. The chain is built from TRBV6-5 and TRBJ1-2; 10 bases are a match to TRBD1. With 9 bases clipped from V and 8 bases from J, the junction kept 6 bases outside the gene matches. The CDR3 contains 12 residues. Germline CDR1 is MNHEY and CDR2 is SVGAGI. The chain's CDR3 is CASRTGGRGYTF. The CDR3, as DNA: TGTGCCAGTAGGACAGGGGGTCGCGGCTACACCTTC.

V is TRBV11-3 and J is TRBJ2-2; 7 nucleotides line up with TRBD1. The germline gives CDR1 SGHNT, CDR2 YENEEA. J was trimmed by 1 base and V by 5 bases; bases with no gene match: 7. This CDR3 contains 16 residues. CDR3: CASSPSRGLNTGELFF. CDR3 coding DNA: TGTGCCAGCAGCCCAAGTAGGGGGCTGAACACCGGGGAGCTGTTTTTT.

CDR3 in DNA: TGTGCCAGCAGTCTCCCGAACGAGGCAAGCTCTTTGGGCTACACCTTC. This translates into CASSLPNEASSLGYTF. V is TRBV28 and J is TRBJ1-2; no reliable D call. CDR1 and CDR2 (germline): MDHEN, SYDVKM. The CDR3 extends over 16 amino acids. The V gene lost 5 bases and the J gene lost 8 bases, with 24 bases spanning the gap.

The CDR3 DNA is TGTGCCAGCAGCTCATACAGGGGAGAGACCCAGTACTTC. It specifies CASSSYRGETQYF. V gene TRBV7-8 combines with J gene TRBJ2-5, with TRBD1 matching 7 bases. CDR1 and CDR2 (germline): SGHVS, FQNEAQ. Trimming at V came to 4 bases and at J to 4 bases, leaving 3 bases not matched to a gene. This CDR3 is 13 amino acids long.

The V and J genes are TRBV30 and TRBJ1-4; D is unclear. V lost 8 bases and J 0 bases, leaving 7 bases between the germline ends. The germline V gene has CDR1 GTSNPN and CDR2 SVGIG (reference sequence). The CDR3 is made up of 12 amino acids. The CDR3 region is CAHTATNEKLFF. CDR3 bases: TGTGCCCACACCGCAACTAATGAAAAACTGTTTTTT.

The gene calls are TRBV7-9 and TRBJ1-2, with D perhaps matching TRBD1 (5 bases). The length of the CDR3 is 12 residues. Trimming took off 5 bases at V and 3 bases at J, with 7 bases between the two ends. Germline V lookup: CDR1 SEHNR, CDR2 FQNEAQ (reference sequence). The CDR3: CASSGGDYGYTF. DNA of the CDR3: TGTGCCAGCAGCGGGGGGGACTATGGCTACACCTTC.

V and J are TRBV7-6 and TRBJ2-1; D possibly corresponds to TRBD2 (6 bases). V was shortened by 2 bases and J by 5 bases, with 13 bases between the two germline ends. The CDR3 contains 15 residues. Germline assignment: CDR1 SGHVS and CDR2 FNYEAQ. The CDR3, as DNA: TGTGCCAGCAGCTTACGCCTCGCGGGGAACAATGAGCAGTTCTTC. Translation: CASSLRLAGNNEQFF.

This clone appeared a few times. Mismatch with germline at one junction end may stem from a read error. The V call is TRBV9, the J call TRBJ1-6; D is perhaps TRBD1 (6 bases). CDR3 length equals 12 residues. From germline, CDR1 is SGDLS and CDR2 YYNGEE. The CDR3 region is CASSEIRQVLYF. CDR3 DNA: TGTGCCAGCAGTGAAATCAGACAGGTTCTTTACTTT.

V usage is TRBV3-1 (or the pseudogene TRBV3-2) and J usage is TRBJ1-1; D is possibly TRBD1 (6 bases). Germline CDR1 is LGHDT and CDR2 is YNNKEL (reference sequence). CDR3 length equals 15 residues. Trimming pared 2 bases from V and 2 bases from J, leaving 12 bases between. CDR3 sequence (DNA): TGTGCCAGCAGCCAAAGGGGGGGACAAAACACTGAAGCTTTCTTT. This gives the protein CASSQRGGQNTEAFF.

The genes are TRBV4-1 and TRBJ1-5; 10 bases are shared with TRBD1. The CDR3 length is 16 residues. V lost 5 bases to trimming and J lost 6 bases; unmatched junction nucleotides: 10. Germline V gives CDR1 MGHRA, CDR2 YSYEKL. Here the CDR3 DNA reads TGCGCCAGCAGCACGGGACAGGGGCCTACTAGTCAGCCCCAGCATTTT. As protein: CASSTGQGPTSQPQHF.